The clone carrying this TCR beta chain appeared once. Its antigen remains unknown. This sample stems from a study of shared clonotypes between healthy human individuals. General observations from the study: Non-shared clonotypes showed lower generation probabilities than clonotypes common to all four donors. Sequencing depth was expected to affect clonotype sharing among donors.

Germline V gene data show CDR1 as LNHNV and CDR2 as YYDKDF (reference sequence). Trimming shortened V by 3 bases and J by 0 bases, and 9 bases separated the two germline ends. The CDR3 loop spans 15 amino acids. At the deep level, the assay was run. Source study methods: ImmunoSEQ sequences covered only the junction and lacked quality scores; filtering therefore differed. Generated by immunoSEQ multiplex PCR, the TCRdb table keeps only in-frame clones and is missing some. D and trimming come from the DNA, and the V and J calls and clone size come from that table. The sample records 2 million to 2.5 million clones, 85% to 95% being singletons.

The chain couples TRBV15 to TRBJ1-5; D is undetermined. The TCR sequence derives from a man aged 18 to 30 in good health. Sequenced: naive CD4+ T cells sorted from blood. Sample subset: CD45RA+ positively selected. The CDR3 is CATSSGQYSNQPQHF. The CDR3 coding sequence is TGTGCCACCAGCAGTGGTCAGTATAGCAATCAGCCCCAGCATTTT.